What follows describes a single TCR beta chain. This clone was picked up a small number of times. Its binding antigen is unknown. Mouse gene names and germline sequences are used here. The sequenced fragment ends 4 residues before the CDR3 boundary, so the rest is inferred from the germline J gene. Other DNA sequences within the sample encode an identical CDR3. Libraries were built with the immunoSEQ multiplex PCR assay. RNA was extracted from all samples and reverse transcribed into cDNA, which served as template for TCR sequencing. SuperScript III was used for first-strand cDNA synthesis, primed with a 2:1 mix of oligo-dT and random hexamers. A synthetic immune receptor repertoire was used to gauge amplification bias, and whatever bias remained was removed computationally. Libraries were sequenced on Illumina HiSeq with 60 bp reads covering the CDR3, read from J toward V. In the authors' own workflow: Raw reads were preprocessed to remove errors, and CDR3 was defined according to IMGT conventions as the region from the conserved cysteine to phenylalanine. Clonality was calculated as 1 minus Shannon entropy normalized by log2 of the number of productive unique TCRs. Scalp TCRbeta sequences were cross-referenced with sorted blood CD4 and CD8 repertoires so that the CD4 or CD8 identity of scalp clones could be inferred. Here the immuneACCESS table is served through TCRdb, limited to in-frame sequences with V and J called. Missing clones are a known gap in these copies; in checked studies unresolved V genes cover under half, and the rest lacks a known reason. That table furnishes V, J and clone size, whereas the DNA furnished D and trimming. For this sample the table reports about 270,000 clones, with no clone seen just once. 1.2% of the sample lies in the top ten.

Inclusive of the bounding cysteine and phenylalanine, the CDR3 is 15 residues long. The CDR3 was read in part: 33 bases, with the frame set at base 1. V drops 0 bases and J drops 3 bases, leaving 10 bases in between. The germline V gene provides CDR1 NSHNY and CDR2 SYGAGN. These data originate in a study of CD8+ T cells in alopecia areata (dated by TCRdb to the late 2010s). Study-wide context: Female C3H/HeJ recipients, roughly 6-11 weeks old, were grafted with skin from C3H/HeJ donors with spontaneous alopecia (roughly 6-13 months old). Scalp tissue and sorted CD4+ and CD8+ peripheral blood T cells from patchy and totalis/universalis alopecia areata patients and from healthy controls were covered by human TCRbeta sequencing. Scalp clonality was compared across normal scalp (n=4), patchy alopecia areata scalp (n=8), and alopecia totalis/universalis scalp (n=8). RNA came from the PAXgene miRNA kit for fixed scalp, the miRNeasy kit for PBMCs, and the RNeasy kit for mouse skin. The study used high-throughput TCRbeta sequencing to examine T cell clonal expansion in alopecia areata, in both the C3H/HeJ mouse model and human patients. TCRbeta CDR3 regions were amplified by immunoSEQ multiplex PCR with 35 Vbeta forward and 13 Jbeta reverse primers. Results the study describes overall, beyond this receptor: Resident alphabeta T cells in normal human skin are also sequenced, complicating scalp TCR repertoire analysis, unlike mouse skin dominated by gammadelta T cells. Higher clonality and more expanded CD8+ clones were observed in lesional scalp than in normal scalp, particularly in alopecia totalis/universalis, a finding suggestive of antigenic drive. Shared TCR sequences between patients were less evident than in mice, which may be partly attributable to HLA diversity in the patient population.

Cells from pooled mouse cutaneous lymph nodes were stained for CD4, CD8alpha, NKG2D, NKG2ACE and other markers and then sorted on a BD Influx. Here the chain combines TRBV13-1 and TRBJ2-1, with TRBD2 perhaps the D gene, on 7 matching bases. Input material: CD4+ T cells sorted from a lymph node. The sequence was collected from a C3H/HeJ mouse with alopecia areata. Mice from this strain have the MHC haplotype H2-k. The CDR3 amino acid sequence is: CASSDEGGGYAEQFF. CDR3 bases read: TGTGCCAGCAGTGATGAGGGGGGCGGCTATGCT.